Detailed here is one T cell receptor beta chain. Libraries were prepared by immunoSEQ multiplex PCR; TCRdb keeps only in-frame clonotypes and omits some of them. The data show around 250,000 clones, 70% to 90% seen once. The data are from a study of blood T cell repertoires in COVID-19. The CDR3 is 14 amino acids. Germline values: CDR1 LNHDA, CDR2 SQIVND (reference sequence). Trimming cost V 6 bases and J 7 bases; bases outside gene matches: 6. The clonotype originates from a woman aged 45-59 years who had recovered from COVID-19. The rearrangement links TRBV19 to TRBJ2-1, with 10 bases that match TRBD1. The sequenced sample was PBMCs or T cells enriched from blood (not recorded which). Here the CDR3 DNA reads TGTGCCAGTAGGGCTGACAGGGGGCTGAATGAGCAGTTCTTC. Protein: CASRADRGLNEQFF. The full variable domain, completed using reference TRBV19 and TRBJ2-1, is DGGITQSPKYLFRKEGQNVTLSCEQNLNHDAMYWYRQDPGQGLRLIYYSQIVNDFQKGDIAEGYSVSREKKESFPLTVTSAQKNPTAFYLCASRADRGLNEQFFGPGTRLTVL.